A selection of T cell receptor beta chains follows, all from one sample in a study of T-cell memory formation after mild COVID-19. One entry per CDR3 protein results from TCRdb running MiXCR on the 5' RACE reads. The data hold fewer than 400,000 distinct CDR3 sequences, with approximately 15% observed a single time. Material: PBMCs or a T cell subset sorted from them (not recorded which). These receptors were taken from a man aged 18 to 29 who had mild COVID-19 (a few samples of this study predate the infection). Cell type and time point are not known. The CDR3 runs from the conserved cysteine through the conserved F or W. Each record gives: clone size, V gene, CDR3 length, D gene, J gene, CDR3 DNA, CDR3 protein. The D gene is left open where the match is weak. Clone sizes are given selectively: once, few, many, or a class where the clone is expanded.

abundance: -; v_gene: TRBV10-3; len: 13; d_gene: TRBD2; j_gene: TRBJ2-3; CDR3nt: TGTGCCATCGGCGGGGGGCAGAGGGATACGCAGTATTTT; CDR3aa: CAIGGGQRDTQYF
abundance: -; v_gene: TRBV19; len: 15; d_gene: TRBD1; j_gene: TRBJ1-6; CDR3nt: TGTGCCAGTAGTGGGCCGGGACAGGGTAATTCACCCCTCCACTTT; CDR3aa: CASSGPGQGNSPLHF
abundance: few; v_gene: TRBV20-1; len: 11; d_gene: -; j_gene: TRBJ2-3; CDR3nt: TGCAGTGGGCAAAGCACAGATACGCAGTATTTT; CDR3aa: CSGQSTDTQYF
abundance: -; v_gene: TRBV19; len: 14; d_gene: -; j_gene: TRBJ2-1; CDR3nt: TGTGCCAGTAGGCCTGCCCGATCCTACAATGAGCAGTTCTTC; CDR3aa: CASRPARSYNEQFF
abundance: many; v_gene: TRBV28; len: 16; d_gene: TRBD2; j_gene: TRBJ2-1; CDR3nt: TGTGCCAGCAGTTTAGGCTTAGCGGGGGGGCCCGATGAGCAGTTCTTC; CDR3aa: CASSLGLAGGPDEQFF
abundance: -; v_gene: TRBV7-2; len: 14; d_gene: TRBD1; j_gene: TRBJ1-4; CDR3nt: TGTGCCAGCAGCCAGGACAGGGGATATGAAAAACTGTTTTTT; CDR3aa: CASSQDRGYEKLFF
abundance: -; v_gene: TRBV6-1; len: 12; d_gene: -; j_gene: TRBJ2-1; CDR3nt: TGTGCCAGCAGTTGGGCCCTGGATGAGCAGTTCTTC; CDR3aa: CASSWALDEQFF
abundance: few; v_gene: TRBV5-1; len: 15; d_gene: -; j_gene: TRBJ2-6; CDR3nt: TGCGCCAGCAGCGAGGACCCCTCGGGGGCCAACGTCCTGACTTTC; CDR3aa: CASSEDPSGANVLTF
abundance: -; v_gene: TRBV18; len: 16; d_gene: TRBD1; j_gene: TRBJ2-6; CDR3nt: TGTGCCAGCTCGAGCACAGGGGGCTCTGGGGCCAACGTCCTGACTTTC; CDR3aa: CASSSTGGSGANVLTF
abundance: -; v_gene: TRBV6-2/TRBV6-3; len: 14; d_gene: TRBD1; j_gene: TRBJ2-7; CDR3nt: TGTGCCAGCATTAACACAGGGGGCCTCCACGAGCAGTACTTC; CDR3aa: CASINTGGLHEQYF
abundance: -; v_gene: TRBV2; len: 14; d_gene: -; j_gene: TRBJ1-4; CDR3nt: TGTGCCAGCACCTCGGGGCCTCATAATGAAAAACTGTTTTTT; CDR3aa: CASTSGPHNEKLFF
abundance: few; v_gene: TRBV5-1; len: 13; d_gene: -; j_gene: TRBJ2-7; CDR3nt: TGCGCCAGCAGCGCCTTACGGGGGTACGAGCAGTACTTC; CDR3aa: CASSALRGYEQYF
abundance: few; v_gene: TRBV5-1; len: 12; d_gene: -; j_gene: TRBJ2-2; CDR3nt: TGCGCCAGCAGCTTCGGGATCGGGGAGCTGTTTTTT; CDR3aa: CASSFGIGELFF
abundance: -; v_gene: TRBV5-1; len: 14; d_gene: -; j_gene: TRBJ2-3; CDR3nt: TGCGCCAGCAGCGTCGTAGATCACACAGATACGCAGTATTTT; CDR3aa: CASSVVDHTDTQYF
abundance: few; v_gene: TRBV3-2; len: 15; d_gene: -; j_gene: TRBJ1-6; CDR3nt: TGTGCCAGCAGCCTTGTGGCAGGCATAAATTCACCCCTCCACTTT; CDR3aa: CASSLVAGINSPLHF
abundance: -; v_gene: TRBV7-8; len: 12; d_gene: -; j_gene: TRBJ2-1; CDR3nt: TGTGCCAGCACGCCCTCGGGCGGAGGGGAGTTCTTC; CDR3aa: CASTPSGGGEFF
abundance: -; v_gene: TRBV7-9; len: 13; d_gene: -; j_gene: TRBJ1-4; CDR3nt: TGTGCCAGCAGCCCGGGGATGTGGGAAAAACTGTTTTTT; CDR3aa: CASSPGMWEKLFF
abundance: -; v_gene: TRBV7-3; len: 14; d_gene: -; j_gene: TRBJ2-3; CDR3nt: TGTGCCAGCAGCTTAAACCTTCCCACAGATACGCAGTATTTT; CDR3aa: CASSLNLPTDTQYF
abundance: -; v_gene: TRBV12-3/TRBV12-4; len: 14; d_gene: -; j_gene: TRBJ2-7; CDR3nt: TGTGCCAGCAGCTCCCTTGGTAACGCACACGAGCAGTACTTC; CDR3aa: CASSSLGNAHEQYF
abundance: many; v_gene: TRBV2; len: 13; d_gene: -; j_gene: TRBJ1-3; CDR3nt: TGTGCCTCGGGGTCCCTCTCTGGAAACACCATATATTTT; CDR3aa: CASGSLSGNTIYF
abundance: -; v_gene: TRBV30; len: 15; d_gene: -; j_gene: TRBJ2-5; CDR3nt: TGTGCCTGGAGTGTACACAGGGGAGGAGGAGAGACCCAGTACTTC; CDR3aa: CAWSVHRGGGETQYF
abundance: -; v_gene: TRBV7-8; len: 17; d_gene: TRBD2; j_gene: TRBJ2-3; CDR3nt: TGTGCCAGCAGCTTAGCGCTAGCGGGGGCCTCCACAGATACGCAGTATTTT; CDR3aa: CASSLALAGASTDTQYF
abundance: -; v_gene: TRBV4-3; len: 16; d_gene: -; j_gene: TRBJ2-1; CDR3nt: TGCGCCAGCAGCCGGAATTTCGGAGTTTCCTACAATGAGCAGTTCTTC; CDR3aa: CASSRNFGVSYNEQFF
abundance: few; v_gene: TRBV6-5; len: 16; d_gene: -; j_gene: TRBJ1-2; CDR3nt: TGTGCCAGCAGTTACTCTTCTAGGCCCCAGTTCTATGGCTACACCTTC; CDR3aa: CASSYSSRPQFYGYTF
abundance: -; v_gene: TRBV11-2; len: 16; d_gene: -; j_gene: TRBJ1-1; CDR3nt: TGTGCCAGCAGCTTAGGAGGCGGGGGGCTGTACACTGAAGCTTTCTTT; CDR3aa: CASSLGGGGLYTEAFF
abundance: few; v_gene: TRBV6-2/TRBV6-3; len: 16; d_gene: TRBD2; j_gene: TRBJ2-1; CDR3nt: TGTGCCAGCAGTTTGCGGACTAGCGGGGGTGAGAGTGAGCAGTTCTTC; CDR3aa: CASSLRTSGGESEQFF
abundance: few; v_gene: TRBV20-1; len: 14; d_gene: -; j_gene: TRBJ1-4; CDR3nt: TGCAGTGCTAGAGAGGGCCCGGGGCGGGAAAAACTGTTTTTT; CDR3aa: CSAREGPGREKLFF
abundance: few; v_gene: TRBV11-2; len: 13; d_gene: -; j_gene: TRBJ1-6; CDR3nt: TGTGCCAGCAGCCCCCTGAGGGGTTCACCCCTCCACTTT; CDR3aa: CASSPLRGSPLHF
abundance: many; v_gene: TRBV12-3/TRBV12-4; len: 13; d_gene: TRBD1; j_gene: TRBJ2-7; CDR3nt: TGTGCCAGCAGTACAGGGGCAACCTACGAGCAGTACTTC; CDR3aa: CASSTGATYEQYF
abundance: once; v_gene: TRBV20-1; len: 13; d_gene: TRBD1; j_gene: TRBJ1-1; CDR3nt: TGCAGTGCGTACAGGGGGGAATGGACTGAAGCTTTCTTT; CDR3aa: CSAYRGEWTEAFF
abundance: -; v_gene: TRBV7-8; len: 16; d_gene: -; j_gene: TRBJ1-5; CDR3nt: TGTGCCAGCAGCTCCCGACTGGGGGGAGCTGATCAGCCCCAGCATTTT; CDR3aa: CASSSRLGGADQPQHF
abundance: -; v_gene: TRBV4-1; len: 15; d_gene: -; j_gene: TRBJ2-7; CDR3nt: TGCGCCAGCAGCCAAGAGGCGGTCCTTACCTACGAGCAGTACTTC; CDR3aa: CASSQEAVLTYEQYF
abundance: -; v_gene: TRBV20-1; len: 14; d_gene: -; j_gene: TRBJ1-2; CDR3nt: TGCAGTGCTAGAGATGATGGCAGCAACTATGGCTACACCTTC; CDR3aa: CSARDDGSNYGYTF
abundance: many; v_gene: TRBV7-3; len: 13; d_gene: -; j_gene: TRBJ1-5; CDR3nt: TGTGCCAGCAGCTCGGGAAGCAATCAGCCCCAGCATTTT; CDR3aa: CASSSGSNQPQHF
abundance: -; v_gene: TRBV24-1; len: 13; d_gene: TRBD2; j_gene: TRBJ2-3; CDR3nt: TGTGCCACCAGTGGGGGGGGAGGAGATACGCAGTATTTT; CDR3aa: CATSGGGGDTQYF
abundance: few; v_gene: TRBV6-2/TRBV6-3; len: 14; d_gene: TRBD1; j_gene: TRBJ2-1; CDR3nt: TGTGCCAGCAGTTTCTCAGGGGGTACGAATGAGCAGTTCTTC; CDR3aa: CASSFSGGTNEQFF
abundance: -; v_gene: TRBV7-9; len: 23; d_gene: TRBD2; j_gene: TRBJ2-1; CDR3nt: TGTGCCAGCAGCACTACGATTTGGGCGGAGCGGGAGGGTGCGCTAGAATCCTACAATGAGCAGTTCTTC; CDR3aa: CASSTTIWAEREGALESYNEQFF
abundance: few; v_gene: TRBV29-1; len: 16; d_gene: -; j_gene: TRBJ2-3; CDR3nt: TGCAGCGTTGAACCCCGGGAGGGGGCGGGCACAGATACGCAGTATTTT; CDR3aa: CSVEPREGAGTDTQYF
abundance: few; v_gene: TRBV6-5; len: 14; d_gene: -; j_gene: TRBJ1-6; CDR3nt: TGTGCCAGCAGTTCTCCGACGGAGAATTCACCCCTCCACTTT; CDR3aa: CASSSPTENSPLHF
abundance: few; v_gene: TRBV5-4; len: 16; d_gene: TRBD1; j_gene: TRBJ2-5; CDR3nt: TGTGCCAGCAGCTTGGCCCAGGGGGCGTCAAGGGAGACCCAGTACTTC; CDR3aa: CASSLAQGASRETQYF
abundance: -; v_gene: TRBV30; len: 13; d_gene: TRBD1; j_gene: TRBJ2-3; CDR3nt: TGTGCCGGGGACAGGGCCTTGACAGATACGCAGTATTTT; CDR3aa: CAGDRALTDTQYF
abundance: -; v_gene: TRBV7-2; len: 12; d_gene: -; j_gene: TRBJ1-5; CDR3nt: TGTGCCAGCAGCTTAAGGGGTGAGCCCCAGCATTTT; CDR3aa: CASSLRGEPQHF
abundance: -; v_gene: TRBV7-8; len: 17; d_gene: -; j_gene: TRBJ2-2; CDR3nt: TGTGCCAGCAGCTTATCGTGGGCGACAGTGAACACCGGGGAGCTGTTTTTT; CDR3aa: CASSLSWATVNTGELFF
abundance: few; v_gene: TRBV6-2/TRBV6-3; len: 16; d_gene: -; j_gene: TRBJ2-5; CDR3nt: TGTGCCAGCAGCTACCCTCTGGGTAGCCGTACCGAGACCCAGTACTTC; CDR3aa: CASSYPLGSRTETQYF
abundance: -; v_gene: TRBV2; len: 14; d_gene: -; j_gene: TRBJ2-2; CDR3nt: TGTGCCAGCAGTGAAATTTTGGGGTCCGGGGAGCTGTTTTTT; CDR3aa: CASSEILGSGELFF